The 17 T cell receptor beta chains reported below all come from one sample, sequenced in a study of shared clonotypes between healthy human individuals. Here immunoSEQ multiplex PCR was the method, and the copy in TCRdb shows in-frame clones only, minus some. The profile shows 2 million to 2.5 million clones, around 93% of them singletons. Specimen: naive CD4+ T cells from PBMCs. Subset of the sample: CD45RA+ positively selected. These receptors all come from a young man in good health. Some clones in this sample may be carry-over from other donors' samples.

The genes are TRBV7-9 and TRBJ2-7, with a weak D call TRBD2 (5 bases). V lost 5 bases and J 3 bases, leaving 14 bases between the germline ends. Germline-derived CDR1 and CDR2 are SEHNR and FQNEAQ (reference sequence). The CDR3 is 14 residues long. CDR3 DNA: TGTGCCAGCAGCACAGTAGGAGGCAGCTACGAGCAGTACTTC. Translation: CASSTVGGSYEQYF.

This clone was counted once. The chain is built from TRBV6-6 and TRBJ1-5; D not resolved. The germline CDR1 and CDR2 sequences are MNHNY and SVGAGI (reference sequence). The ends were cut back, 5 bases at V and 2 bases at J, with 10 bases in the middle. CDR3 length equals 14 residues. CDR3 amino acids: CASSPSPGNQPQHF. The CDR3, as DNA: TGTGCCAGCAGTCCCAGCCCGGGCAATCAGCCCCAGCATTTT.

On this clone: Other nucleotide sequences in the sample specify the same CDR3. This chain uses TRBV5-1 with TRBJ1-1; 7 bases line up with TRBD1. The junction had 4 bases not matched to a gene; V was cut back by 4 bases and J by 1 base. The CDR3 has 14 residues. Germline CDR1 SGHRS, CDR2 YFSETQ. The CDR3 coding sequence is TGCGCCAGCAGCCTTAGGACAGGGAACACTGAAGCTTTCTTT. It translates to CASSLRTGNTEAFF.

This clone came up once. The chain links TRBV4-3 to TRBJ2-3, with 9 bases lining up with TRBD1. Trimming took 4 bases from V and 2 from J; bases not matched to a gene: 10. The length of the CDR3 is 17 residues. Germline CDR1 reads LGHNA; CDR2 reads YSLEER. The CDR3 DNA reads TGCGCCAGCAGCCGCCGGCTTGGACAGGGGAACACAGATACGCAGTATTTT. This codes for CASSRRLGQGNTDTQYF.

This rearrangement joins TRBV28 to TRBJ2-6; D unclear. This CDR3 is 16 amino acids long. The V gene lost 8 bases and the J gene lost 0 bases, with 14 bases spanning the gap. Per the germline V gene, CDR1 is MDHEN and CDR2 is SYDVKM. CDR3 protein: CASEPGVSSGANVLTF. CDR3 sequence (DNA): TGTGCCAGCGAACCCGGAGTTAGCTCTGGGGCCAACGTCCTGACTTTC.

The chain links TRBV21-1 to TRBJ1-4. TRBV21-1 is assigned pseudogene status. This CDR3 contains 19 residues. The CDR3 sequence is CASSNEEWLKVLTNEKLFF. The DNA for the CDR3 is TGTGCCAGCAGCAACGAAGAATGGTTGAAGGTTTTAACTAATGAAAAACTGTTTTTT.

J is TRBJ2-2 and V is TRBV5-1, with 7 bases matching TRBD2. V shed 2 bases and J 5 bases; nucleotides not matched to a gene: 9. The CDR3 spans 16 residues. Germline V CDR1 and CDR2: SGHRS, YFSETQ. The CDR3, as DNA: TGCGCCAGCAGCTTTGGGAGGGGTGATTGGACCGGGGAGCTGTTTTTT. This encodes CASSFGRGDWTGELFF.

The chain uses TRBV11-1 and TRBJ2-7; TRBD1 matches at 9 bases. Germline CDR1 reads SGHAT; CDR2 reads FQDESV (reference sequence). The CDR3 runs 15 residues. The V and J ends lost 0 bases and 6 bases, in that order; junction bases with no gene match: 6. This chain's CDR3 is CASSLATGGRGEQYF. CDR3 coding DNA: TGTGCCAGCAGCTTAGCTACAGGGGGCAGGGGCGAGCAGTACTTC.

The chain uses TRBV2 and TRBJ1-2; D perhaps matches TRBD1 (5 bases). The CDR3 is made up of 17 amino acids. From germline, CDR1 is SNHLY and CDR2 FYNNEI. Trimming cost V 9 bases and J 0 bases, with 23 bases left between them. Here the CDR3 reads CASSRLARAGTNYGYTF. CDR3 DNA sequence: TGTGCCAGTAGTCGTTTGGCCCGGGCAGGGACTAACTATGGCTACACCTTC.

The rearrangement joins TRBV5-5 to TRBJ2-7; D unresolved. The CDR3 length is 16 residues. CDR1 and CDR2 (germline): SGHKS, YYEKEE (reference sequence). Trimming removed 0 bases from V and 0 bases from J, with 13 bases in between. The CDR3 nucleotides are TGTGCCAGCAGCTTGGCAGCAGGACCTGCCTCCTACGAGCAGTACTTC. Its translation is CASSLAAGPASYEQYF.

As regards this clone: The identical CDR3 is also encoded by other nucleotide sequences in the sample. The chain combines TRBV30 with TRBJ1-5; no clear D. CDR1 GTSNPN and CDR2 SVGIG come from the germline V gene (reference sequence). V was pared by 1 base and J by 0 bases, with 4 bases between. The CDR3 contains 13 residues. The CDR3 DNA is TGTGCCTGGAGTGGTCATAGCAATCAGCCCCAGCATTTT. It specifies CAWSGHSNQPQHF.

V usage is TRBV7-2 and J usage is TRBJ1-2; 12 nucleotides agree with TRBD1. The ends lost 5 bases at V and 6 bases at J; junction bases unmatched: 10. Looked up from germline, CDR1 is SGHTA and CDR2 is FQGNSA. The CDR3 is 16 residues long. The CDR3 coding sequence is TGTGCCAGCAGCCCCCGGGACAGGGGGCTGGCGGATGGCTACACCTTC. It yields the protein CASSPRDRGLADGYTF. Looking up the rest from reference TRBV7-2 and TRBJ1-2 gives the full variable domain: GAGVSQSPSNKVTEKGKDVELRCDPISGHTALYWYRQSLGQGLEFLIYFQGNSAPDKSGLPSDRFSAERTGGSVSTLTIQRTQQEDSAVYLCASSPRDRGLADGYTFGSGTRLTVV.

The V gene is TRBV27, the J gene TRBJ1-1, with D possibly TRBD1 on 6 matching bases. V lost 6 bases and J 1 base, leaving 12 bases between the germline ends. Germline-derived CDR1 and CDR2 are MNHEY and SMNVEV (reference sequence). The CDR3 has 14 residues. CDR3 sequence (DNA): TGTGCCAGCAGGCTAGGACAGAAGAACACTGAAGCTTTCTTT. Translation gives CASRLGQKNTEAFF.

V is TRBV5-5 and J is TRBJ2-2; D gene uncertain. V lost 5 bases, J lost 3 bases, and 5 bases lay in between. CDR1 SGHKS and CDR2 YYEKEE come from the germline V gene (reference sequence). This CDR3 has 12 residues. In DNA form, the CDR3 reads TGTGCCAGCAGTTCGTACACCGGGGAGCTGTTTTTT. Its translation is CASSSYTGELFF. Full variable domain (remainder filled in from reference TRBV5-5 and TRBJ2-2): DAGVTQSPTHLIKTRGQQVTLRCSPISGHKSVSWYQQVLGQGPQFIFQYYEKEERGRGNFPDRFSARQFPNYSSELNVNALLLGDSALYLCASSSYTGELFFGEGSRLTVL.

The chain joins TRBV18 to TRBJ2-5; D perhaps matches TRBD2 (5 bases). The germline CDR1 and CDR2 sequences are KGHSH and LQKENI. The CDR3 length is 13 residues. Trimming pared 8 bases from V and 2 bases from J, leaving 12 bases between. The CDR3 DNA follows: TGTGCCAGCGCTTCGGGATCTCAAGAGACCCAGTACTTC. Translated: CASASGSQETQYF.

This clone was found once. The chain combines TRBV5-4 with TRBJ2-2; D might be TRBD1 (6 bases). The CDR3 extends over 15 amino acids. V lost 5 bases and J lost 0, with 11 bases in between. In germline, CDR1 is SGHNT, CDR2 YYREEE (reference sequence). CDR3: CASRTGTTNTGELFF. In DNA, the CDR3 is TGTGCCAGCAGGACCGGGACAACGAACACCGGGGAGCTGTTTTTT.

The gene calls are TRBV5-1 and TRBJ2-5; 10 nucleotides match TRBD2. In germline, CDR1 is SGHRS, CDR2 YFSETQ. Trimming took 1 base from V and 1 from J; bases not matched to a gene: 4. There are 16 residues in the CDR3. The CDR3 coding sequence is TGCGCCAGCAGCTTGATAGCTAGCGGGGGCCAAGAGACCCAGTACTTC. It is translated as CASSLIASGGQETQYF.